This TCR beta chain was identified during a study of T cell responses to AZD1222 COVID-19 vaccine. Study-wide background: Researchers grouped second doses given at about 4 or about 12 weeks into one pool. Study conclusions and caveats: Donors, mostly white British, included more females; clonal diversity was possibly underestimated. In the spike-specific TCR repertoire, nearly half reportedly target unmutated variant regions. Only after the peak T cell response were repertoires sampled.

The CDR3 covers 12 residues. The V end lost 6 bases, the J end lost 7 bases, and 14 bases lay between the germline ends. The germline gives CDR1 SGHRS, CDR2 YFSETQ. This clone was counted between two and nine times. No antigen is known for it. Assay: immunoSEQ multiplex PCR; the TCRdb copy retains only in-frame clones and omits some. The table lists some 140,000 clones, more than 90% of them singletons. The specimen was peripheral blood, collected on day 0 of AZD1222 vaccination. The chain is built from TRBV5-1 and TRBJ2-7; TRBD1 or TRBD2 may be the D gene (5 bases each). This receptor was obtained from an adult in good health. The CDR3 reads CASNSGPREQYF. The CDR3 coding sequence is TGCGCCAGCAACTCGGGACCGCGGGAGCAGTACTTC.